This T cell receptor beta chain derives from a study of cytomegalovirus exposure and HLA in healthy donors. Study-level information: The early release's HLA-typed donors yielded 65 million to 85 million unique TCRs.

CDR3 length: 16 amino acids. CDR1 KGHSH and CDR2 LQKENI come from the germline V gene. After removal of 1 base from V and 2 bases from J, the junction contained 2 bases not matched to a gene. Study findings and constraints: Rates of TCR association differed by HLA locus in a later analysis, with DRB1 highest and HLA-C lowest. A later analysis reportedly found that, within productive TCRs, an Asian-associated ancestry cluster had fewer N-insertions than the mean observed across the 666 donors.

The PCR made use of 60 Vbeta and 13 Jbeta primers. Libraries were prepared by immunoSEQ multiplex PCR; TCRdb keeps only in-frame clonotypes and omits some of them. This table holds 45,000 to 55,000 clones, roughly three fifths found once. As concerns this clone: Its matching antigen is unknown.

The origin of this receptor is a human donor in good health. The V gene is TRBV18, the J gene TRBJ2-6; the match to TRBD1 covers 7 bases. The sample was PBMCs. This CDR3 reads CASSPRGQAGANVLTF. As DNA, the CDR3 is TGTGCCAGCTCACCACGAGGACAGGCTGGGGCCAACGTCCTGACTTTC.